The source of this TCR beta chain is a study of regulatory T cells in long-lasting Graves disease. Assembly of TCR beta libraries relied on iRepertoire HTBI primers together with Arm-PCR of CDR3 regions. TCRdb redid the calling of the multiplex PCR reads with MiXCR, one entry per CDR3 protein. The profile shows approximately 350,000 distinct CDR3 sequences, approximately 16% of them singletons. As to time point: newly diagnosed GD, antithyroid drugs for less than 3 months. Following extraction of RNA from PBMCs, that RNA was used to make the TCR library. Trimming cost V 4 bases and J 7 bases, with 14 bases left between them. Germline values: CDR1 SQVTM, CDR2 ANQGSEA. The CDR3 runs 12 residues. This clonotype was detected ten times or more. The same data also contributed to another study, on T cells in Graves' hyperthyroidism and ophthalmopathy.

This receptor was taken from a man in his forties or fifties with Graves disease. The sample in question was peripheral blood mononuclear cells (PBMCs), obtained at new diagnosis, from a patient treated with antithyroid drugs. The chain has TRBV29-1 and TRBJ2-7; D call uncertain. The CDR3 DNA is TGCAGCGTTGGTTGGCAGAGAGAGGAGCAGTACTTC. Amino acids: CSVGWQREEQYF.